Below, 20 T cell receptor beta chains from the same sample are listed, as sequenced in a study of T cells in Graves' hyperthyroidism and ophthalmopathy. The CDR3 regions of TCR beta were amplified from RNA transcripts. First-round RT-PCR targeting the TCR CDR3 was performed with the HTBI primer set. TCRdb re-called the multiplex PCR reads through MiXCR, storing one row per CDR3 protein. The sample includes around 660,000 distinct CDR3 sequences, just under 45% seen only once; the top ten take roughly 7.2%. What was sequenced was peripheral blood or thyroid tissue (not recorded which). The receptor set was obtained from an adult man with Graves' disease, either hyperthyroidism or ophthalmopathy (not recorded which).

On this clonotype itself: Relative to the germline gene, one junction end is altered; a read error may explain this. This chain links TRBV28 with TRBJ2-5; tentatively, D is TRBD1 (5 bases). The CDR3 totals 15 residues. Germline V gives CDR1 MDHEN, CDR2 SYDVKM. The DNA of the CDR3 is TGTGCCAGCACTTTAGGGGAACTTACCCAAGAGACCCAGTACTTC. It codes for CASTLGELTQETQYF.

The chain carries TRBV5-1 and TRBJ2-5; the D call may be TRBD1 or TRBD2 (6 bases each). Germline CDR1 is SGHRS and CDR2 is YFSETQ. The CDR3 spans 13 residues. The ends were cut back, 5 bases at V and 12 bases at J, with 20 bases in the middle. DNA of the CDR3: TGCGCCAGCAGTTCCGGGTCCTCGGAGGGGGAGTACTTC. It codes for CASSSGSSEGEYF.

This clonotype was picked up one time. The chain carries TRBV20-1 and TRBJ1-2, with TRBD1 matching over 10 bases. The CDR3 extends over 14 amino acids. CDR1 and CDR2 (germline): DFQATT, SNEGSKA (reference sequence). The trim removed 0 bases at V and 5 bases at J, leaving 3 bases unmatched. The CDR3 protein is CSARETGGSYGYTF. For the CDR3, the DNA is TGCAGTGCTAGAGAGACAGGGGGCTCGTATGGCTACACCTTC.

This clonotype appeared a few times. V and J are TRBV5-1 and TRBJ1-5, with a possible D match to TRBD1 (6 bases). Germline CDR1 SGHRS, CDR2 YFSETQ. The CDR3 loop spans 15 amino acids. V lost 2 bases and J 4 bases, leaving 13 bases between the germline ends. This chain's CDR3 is CASSLGDTGNQPQHF. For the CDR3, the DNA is TGCGCCAGCAGCTTAGGGGATACAGGGAATCAGCCCCAGCATTTT. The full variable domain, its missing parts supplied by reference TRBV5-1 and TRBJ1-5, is KAGVTQTPRYLIKTRGQQVTLSCSPISGHRSVSWYQQTPGQGLQFLFEYFSETQRNKGNFPGRFSGRQFSNSRSEMNVSTLELGDSALYLCASSLGDTGNQPQHFGDGTRLSIL.

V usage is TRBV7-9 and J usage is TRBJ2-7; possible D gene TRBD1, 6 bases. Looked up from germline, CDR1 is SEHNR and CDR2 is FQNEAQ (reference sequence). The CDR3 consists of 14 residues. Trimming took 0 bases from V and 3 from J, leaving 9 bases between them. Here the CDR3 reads CASSLAQGNYEQYF. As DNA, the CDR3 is TGTGCCAGCAGCTTAGCGCAGGGGAACTACGAGCAGTACTTC. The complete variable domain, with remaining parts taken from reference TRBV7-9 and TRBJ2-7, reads DTGVSQNPRHKITKRGQNVTFRCDPISEHNRLYWYRQTLGQGPEFLTYFQNEAQLEKSRLLSDRFSAERPKGSFSTLEIQRTEQGDSAMYLCASSLAQGNYEQYFGPGTRLTVT.

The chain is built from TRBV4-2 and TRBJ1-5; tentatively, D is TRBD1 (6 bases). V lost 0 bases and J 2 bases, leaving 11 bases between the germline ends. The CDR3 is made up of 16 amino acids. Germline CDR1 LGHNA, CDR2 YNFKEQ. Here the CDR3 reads CASSQDFRGGNQPQHF. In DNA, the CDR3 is TGTGCCAGCAGCCAAGATTTCAGGGGTGGCAATCAGCCCCAGCATTTT.

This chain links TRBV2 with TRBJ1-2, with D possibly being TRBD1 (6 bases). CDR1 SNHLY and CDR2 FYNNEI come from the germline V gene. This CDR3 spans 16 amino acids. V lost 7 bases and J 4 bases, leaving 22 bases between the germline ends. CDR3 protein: CASTLGGTGARYGYTF. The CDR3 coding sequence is TGTGCCAGCACCTTAGGGGGAACGGGGGCGCGCTATGGCTACACCTTC.

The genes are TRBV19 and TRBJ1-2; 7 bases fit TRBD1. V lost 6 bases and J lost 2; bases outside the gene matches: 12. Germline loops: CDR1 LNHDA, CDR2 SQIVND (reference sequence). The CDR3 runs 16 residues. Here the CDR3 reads CASSSAPDRINYGYTF. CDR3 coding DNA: TGTGCCAGTAGCAGCGCCCCGGACAGGATAAACTATGGCTACACCTTC. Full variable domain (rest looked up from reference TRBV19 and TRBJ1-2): DGGITQSPKYLFRKEGQNVTLSCEQNLNHDAMYWYRQDPGQGLRLIYYSQIVNDFQKGDIAEGYSVSREKKESFPLTVTSAQKNPTAFYLCASSSAPDRINYGYTFGSGTRLTVV.

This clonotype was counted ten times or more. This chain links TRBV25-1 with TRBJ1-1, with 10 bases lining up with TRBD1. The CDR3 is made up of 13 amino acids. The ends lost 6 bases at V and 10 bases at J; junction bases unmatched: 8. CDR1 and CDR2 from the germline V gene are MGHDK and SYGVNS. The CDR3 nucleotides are TGTGCCAGCAGGGCCGGGACAGGGGCTGGAGCTTTCTTT. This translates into CASRAGTGAGAFF.

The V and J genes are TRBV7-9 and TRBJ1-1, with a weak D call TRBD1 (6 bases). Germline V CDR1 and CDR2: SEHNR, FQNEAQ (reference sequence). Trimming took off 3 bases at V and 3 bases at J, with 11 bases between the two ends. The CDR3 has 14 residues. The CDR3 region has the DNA TGTGCCAGCAGCTTGAGGAGGACAGACACTGAAGCTTTCTTT. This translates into CASSLRRTDTEAFF.

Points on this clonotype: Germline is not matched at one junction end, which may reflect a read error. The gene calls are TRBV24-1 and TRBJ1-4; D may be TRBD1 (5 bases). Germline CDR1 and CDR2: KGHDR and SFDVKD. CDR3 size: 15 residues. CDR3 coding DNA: TGTGCCAGCAGTCCCCGGGGCAGGGCCAATGAAAAACTGTTTTTT. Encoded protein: CASSPRGRANEKLFF.

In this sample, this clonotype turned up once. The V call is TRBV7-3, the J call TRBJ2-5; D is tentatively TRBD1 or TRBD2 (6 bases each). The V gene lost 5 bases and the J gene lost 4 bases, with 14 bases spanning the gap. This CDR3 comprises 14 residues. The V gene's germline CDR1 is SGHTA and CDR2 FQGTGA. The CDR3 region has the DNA TGTGCCAGCAGCCGACTCGGGGGCGGAGAGACCCAGTACTTC. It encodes CASSRLGGGETQYF.

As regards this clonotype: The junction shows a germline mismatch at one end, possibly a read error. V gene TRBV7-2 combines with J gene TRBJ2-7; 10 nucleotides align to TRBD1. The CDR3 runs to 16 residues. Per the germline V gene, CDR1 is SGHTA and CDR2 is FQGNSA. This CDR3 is CASSLEGTGAAYEQYF. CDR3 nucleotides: TGTGCCAGCAGTTTAGAGGGGACAGGGGCGGCCTACGAGCAGTACTTC. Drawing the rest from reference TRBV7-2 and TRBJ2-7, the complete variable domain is GAGVSQSPSNKVTEKGKDVELRCDPISGHTALYWYRQSLGQGLEFLIYFQGNSAPDKSGLPSDRFSAERTGGSVSTLTIQRTQQEDSAVYLCASSLEGTGAAYEQYFGPGTRLTVT.

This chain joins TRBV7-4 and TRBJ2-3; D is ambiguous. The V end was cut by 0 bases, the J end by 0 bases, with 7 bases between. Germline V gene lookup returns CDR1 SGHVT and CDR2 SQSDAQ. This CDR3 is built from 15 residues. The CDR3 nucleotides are TGTGCCAGCAGCTTAGCGTCCTCCAGCACAGATACGCAGTATTTT. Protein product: CASSLASSSTDTQYF.

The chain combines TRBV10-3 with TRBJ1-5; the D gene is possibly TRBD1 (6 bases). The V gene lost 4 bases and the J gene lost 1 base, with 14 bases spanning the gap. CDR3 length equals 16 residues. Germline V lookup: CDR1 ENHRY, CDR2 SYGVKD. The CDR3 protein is CAISAAQGMSNQPQHF. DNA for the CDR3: TGTGCCATCAGTGCGGCTCAGGGGATGAGCAATCAGCCCCAGCATTTT.

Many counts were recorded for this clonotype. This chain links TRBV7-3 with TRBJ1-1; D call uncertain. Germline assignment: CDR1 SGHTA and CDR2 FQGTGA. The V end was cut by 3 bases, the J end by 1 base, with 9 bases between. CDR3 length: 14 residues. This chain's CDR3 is CASSLGNGNTEAFF. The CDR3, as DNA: TGTGCCAGCAGCTTGGGTAACGGGAACACTGAAGCTTTCTTT.

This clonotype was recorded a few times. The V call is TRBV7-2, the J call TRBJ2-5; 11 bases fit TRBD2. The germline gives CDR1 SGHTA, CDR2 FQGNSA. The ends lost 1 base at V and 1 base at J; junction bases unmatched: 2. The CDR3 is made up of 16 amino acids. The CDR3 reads CASSLEGTSGQETQYF. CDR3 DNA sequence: TGTGCCAGCAGCTTAGAGGGGACTAGCGGCCAAGAGACCCAGTACTTC.

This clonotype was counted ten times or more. The CDR3 nucleotides read TGTGCCAGCAGCCACAGGGGTCGAGGGAACACTGAAGCTTTCTTT. Amino acids: CASSHRGRGNTEAFF. The chain recombines TRBV2 with TRBJ1-1, with 7 bases fitting TRBD1. This CDR3 spans 15 amino acids. V dropped 6 bases and J dropped 1; count of bases not matched to a gene: 8. From germline, CDR1 is SNHLY and CDR2 FYNNEI.

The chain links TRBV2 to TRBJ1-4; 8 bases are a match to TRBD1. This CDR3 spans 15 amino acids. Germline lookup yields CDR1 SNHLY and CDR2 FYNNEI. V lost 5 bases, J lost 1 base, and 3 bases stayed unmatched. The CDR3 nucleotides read TGTGCCAGCAGTCCAGACAGGGGAACTAATGAAAAACTGTTTTTT. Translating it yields CASSPDRGTNEKLFF. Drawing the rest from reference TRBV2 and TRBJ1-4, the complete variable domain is EPEVTQTPSHQVTQMGQEVILRCVPISNHLYFYWYRQILGQKVEFLVSFYNNEISEKSEIFDDQFSVERPDGSNFTLKIRSTKLEDSAMYFCASSPDRGTNEKLFFGSGTQLSVL.

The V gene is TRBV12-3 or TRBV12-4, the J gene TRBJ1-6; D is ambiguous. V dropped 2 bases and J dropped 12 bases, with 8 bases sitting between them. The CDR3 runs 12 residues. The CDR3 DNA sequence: TGTGCCAGCAGTTTATGGGGTTTACCCCTCCACTTT. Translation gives CASSLWGLPLHF.